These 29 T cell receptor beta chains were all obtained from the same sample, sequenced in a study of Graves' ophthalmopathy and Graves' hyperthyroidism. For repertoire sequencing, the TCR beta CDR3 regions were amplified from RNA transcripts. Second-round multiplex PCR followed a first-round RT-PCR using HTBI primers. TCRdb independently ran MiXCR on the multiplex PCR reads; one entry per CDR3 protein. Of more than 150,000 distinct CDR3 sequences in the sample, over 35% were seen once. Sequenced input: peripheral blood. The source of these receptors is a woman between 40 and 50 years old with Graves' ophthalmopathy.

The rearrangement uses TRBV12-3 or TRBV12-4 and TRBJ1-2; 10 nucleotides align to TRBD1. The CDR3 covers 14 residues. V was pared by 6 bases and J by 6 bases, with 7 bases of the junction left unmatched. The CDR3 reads CASRMDRGNHGYTF. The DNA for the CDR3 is TGTGCCAGCAGAATGGACAGGGGGAATCATGGCTACACCTTC.

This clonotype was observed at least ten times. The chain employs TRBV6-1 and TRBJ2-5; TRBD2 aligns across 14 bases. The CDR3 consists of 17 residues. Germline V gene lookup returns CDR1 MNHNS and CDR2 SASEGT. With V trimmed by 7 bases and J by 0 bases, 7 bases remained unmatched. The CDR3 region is CASKRTSGRFYQETQYF. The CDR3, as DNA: TGTGCCAGCAAAAGGACTAGCGGGAGGTTCTACCAAGAGACCCAGTACTTC.

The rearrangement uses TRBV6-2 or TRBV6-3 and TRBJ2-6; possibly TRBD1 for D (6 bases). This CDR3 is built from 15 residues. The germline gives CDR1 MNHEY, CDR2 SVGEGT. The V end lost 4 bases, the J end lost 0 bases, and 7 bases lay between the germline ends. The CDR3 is CASSWDNSGANVLTF. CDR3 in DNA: TGTGCCAGCAGTTGGGACAACTCTGGGGCCAACGTCCTGACTTTC.

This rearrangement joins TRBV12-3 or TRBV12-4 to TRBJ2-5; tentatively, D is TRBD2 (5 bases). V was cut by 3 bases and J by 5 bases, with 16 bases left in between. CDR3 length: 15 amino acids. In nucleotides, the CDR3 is TGTGCCAGCAGTTTGAGGGCAAGGTCGGGGGAGACCCAGTACTTC. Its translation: CASSLRARSGETQYF.

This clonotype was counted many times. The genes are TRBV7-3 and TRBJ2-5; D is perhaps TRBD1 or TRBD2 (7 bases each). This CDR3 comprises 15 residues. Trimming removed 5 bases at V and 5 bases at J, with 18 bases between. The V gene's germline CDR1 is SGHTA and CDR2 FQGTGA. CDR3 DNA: TGTGCCAGCAGCCAGTCCCAGGGGGGGCGGGAGACCCAGTACTTC. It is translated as CASSQSQGGRETQYF.

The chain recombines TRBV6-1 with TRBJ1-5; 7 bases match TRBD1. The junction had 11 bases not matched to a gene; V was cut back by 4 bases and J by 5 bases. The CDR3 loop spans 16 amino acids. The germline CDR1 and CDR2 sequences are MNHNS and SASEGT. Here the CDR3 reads CASSGRTGFPYQPQHF. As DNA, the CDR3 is TGTGCCAGCAGTGGAAGGACAGGCTTCCCCTATCAGCCCCAGCATTTT.

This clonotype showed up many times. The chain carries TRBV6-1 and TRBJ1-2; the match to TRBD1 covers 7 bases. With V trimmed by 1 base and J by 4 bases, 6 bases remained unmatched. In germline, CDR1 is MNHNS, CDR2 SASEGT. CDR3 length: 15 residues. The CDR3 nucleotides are TGTGCCAGCAGTGAAGAGAGACAGGGTTCCTATGGCTACACCTTC. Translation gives CASSEERQGSYGYTF.

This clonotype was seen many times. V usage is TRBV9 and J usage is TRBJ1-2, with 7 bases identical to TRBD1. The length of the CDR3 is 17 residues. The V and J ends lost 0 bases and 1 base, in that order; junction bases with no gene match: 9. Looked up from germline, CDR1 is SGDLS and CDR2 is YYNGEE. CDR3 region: CASSVGTGSRDNYGYTF. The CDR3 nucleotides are TGTGCCAGCAGCGTAGGGACAGGATCTAGGGATAACTATGGCTACACCTTC.

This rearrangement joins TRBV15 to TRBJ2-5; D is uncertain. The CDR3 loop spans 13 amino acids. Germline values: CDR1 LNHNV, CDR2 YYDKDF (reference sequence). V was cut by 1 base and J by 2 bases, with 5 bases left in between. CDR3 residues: CATSRGIQETQYF. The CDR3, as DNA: TGTGCCACCAGCAGAGGGATTCAAGAGACCCAGTACTTC. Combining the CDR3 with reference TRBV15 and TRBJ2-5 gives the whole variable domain DAMVIQNPRYQVTQFGKPVTLSCSQTLNHNVMYWYQQKSSQAPKLLFHYYDKDFNNEADTPDNFQSRRPNTSFCFLDIRSPGLGDTAMYLCATSRGIQETQYFGPGTRLLVL.

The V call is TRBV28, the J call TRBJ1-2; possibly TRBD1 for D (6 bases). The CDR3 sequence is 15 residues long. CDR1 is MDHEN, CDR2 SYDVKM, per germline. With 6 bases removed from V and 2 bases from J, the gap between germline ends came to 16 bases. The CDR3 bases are TGTGCCAGCAGGCGAACCTCACAGGGAAACTATGGCTACACCTTC. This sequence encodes CASRRTSQGNYGYTF.

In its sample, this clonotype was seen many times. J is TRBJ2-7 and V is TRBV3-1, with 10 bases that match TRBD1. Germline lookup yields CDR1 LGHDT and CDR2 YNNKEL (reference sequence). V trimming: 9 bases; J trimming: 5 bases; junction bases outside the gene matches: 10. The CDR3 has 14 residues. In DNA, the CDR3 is TGTGCCAGTAAGCACCCGGGACAGGGGAACGAGCAGTACTTC. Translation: CASKHPGQGNEQYF.

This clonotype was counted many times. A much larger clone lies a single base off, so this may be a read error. The DNA of the CDR3 is TGTGCCAGCAGTCCATACCCTGACAGGGGTAACTCTGGCTACACCTTC. Residues: CASSPYPDRGNSGYTF. The chain couples TRBV28 to TRBJ1-2; 8 bases align to TRBD1. The CDR3 has 16 amino acids. The germline CDR1 and CDR2 sequences are MDHEN and SYDVKM.

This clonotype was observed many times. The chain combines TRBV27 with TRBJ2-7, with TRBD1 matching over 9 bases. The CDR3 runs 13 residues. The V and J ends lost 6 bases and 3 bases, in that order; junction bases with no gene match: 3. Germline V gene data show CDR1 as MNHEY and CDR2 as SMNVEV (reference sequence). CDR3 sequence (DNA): TGTGCCAGCAGCTGGGACAGGGACTACGAGCAGTACTTC. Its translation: CASSWDRDYEQYF.

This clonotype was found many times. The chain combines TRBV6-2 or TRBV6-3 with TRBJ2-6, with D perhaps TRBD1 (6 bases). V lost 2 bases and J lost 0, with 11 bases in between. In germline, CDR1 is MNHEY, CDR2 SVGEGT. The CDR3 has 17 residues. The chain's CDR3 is CASSYRDTSSGANVLTF. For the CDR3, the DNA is TGTGCCAGCAGTTACCGGGACACCAGCTCTGGGGCCAACGTCCTGACTTTC.

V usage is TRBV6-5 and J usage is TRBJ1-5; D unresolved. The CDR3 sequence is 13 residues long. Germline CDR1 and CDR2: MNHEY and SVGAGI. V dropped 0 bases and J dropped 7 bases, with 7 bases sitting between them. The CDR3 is CASSYSRVQPQHF. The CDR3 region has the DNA TGTGCCAGCAGTTACTCGAGGGTCCAGCCCCAGCATTTT.

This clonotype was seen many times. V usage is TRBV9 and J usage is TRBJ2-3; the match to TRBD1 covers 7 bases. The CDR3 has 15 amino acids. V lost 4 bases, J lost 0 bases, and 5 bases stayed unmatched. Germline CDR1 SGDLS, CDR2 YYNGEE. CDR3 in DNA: TGTGCCAGCAGCACGACAGGGACCAGCACAGATACGCAGTATTTT. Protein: CASSTTGTSTDTQYF.

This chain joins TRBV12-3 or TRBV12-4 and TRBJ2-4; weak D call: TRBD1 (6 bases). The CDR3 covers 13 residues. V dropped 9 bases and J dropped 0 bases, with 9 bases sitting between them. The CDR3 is CASQTGAKNIQYF. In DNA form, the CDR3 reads TGTGCCAGTCAGACAGGAGCCAAAAACATTCAGTACTTC.

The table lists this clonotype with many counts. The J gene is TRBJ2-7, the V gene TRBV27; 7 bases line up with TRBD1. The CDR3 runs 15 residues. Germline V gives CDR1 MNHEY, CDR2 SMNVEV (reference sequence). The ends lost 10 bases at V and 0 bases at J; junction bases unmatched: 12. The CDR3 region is CATMLWAGGSYEQYF. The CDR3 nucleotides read TGTGCCACCATGCTTTGGGCAGGGGGCTCCTACGAGCAGTACTTC.

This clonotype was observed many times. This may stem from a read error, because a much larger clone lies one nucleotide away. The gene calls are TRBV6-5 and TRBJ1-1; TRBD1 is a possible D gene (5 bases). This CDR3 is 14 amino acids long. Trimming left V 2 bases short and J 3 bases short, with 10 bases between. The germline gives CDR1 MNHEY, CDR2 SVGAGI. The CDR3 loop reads CASSYGRGDTEAFF. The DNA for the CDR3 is TGTGCCAGCAGTTACGGGAGGGGTGACACTGAAGCTTTCTTT.

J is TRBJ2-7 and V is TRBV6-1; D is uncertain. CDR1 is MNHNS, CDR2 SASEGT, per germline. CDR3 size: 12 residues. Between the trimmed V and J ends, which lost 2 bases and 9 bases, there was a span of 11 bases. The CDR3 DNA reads TGTGCCAGCAGTGAATTTGCTCGGGTGCAGTACTTC. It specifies CASSEFARVQYF.

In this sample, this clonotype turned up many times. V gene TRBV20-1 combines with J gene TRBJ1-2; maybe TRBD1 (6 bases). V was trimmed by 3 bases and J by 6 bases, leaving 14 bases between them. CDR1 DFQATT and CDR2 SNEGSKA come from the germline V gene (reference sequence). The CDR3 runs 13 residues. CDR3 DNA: TGCAGTGCTAGGGAACAGGGCACACATGGCTACACCTTC. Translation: CSAREQGTHGYTF.

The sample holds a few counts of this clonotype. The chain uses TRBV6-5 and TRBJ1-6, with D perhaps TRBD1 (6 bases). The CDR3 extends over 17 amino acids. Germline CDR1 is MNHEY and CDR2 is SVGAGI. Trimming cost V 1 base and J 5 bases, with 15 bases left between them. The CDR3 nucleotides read TGTGCCAGCAGTTACTTCGGCGGGGGCGCGGATAATTCACCCCTCCACTTT. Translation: CASSYFGGGADNSPLHF.

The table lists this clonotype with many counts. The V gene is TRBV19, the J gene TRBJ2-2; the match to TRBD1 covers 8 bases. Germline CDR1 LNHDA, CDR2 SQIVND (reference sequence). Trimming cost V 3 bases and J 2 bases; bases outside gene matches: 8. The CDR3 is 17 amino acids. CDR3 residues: CASSMEGTGVNTGELFF. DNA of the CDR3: TGTGCCAGTAGTATGGAGGGGACAGGAGTTAACACCGGGGAGCTGTTTTTT. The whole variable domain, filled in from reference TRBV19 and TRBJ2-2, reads DGGITQSPKYLFRKEGQNVTLSCEQNLNHDAMYWYRQDPGQGLRLIYYSQIVNDFQKGDIAEGYSVSREKKESFPLTVTSAQKNPTAFYLCASSMEGTGVNTGELFFGEGSRLTVL.

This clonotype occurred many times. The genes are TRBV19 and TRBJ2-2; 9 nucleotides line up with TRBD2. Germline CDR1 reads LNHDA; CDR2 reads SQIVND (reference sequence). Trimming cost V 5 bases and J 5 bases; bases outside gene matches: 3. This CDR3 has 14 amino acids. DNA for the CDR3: TGTGCCAGTAGTTTAGCGGGGGAGACCGGGGAGCTGTTTTTT. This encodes CASSLAGETGELFF.

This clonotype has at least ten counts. The chain's CDR3 is CASSYSLQETQYF. The CDR3 bases are TGTGCCAGCAGTTACTCTTTGCAAGAGACCCAGTACTTC. This chain connects TRBV6-2 or TRBV6-3 to TRBJ2-5; D unresolved. The germline V gene encodes CDR1 MNHEY and CDR2 SVGEGT. The V gene lost 0 bases and the J gene lost 2 bases, with 4 bases spanning the gap. This CDR3 comprises 13 residues.

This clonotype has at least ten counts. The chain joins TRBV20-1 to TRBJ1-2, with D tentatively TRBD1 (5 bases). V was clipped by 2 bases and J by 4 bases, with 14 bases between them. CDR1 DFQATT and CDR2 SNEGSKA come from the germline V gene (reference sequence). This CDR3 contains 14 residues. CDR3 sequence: CSARTGDLAYGYTF. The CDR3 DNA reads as TGCAGTGCTAGAACCGGGGACCTAGCCTATGGCTACACCTTC.

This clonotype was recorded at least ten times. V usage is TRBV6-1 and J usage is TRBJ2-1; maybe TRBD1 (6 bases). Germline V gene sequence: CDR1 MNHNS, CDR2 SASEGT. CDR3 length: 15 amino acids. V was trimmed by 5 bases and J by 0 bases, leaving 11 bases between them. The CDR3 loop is CASSLTGSSYNEQFF. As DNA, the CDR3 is TGTGCCAGCAGTCTTACAGGGAGCTCCTACAATGAGCAGTTCTTC.

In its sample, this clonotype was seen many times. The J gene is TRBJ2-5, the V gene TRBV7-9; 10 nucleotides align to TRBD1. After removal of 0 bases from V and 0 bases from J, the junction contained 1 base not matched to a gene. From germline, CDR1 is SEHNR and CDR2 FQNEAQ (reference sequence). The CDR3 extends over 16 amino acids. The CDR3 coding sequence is TGTGCCAGCAGCTTAGCGACAGGGGGCCACCAAGAGACCCAGTACTTC. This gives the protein CASSLATGGHQETQYF.

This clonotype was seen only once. The CDR3: CSAKTSGSWDYEQYF. As DNA, the CDR3 is TGCAGTGCGAAGACTAGCGGGAGTTGGGATTACGAGCAGTACTTC. The chain combines TRBV20-1 with TRBJ2-7, with 12 bases identical to TRBD2. The CDR3 loop spans 15 amino acids. The germline V gene encodes CDR1 DFQATT and CDR2 SNEGSKA (reference sequence). V lost 6 bases and J lost 4; bases outside the gene matches: 10.